This TCR beta chain is from a study of shared clonotypes between healthy human individuals. Findings of the study overall: With a handful of donors compared, about 5.2% of naive CD4 clonotypes were shared.

Turning to this clone: Antigen unknown.

The germline V gene encodes CDR1 MNHEY and CDR2 SVGAGI. V shed 7 bases and J shed 15 bases, with 19 bases lying between them. The CDR3 sequence is 12 residues long. The investigators split CD4+ cells into a CD45RA+ naive subset and a CD45RA-negative memory subset. The repertoire was sequenced with immunoSEQ multiplex PCR; TCRdb's copy has only in-frame clones and lacks some. The data show under 1,900,000 clones, approximately 98.5% seen once. Sample: naive CD4+ T cells sorted from blood. The sample's subset: CD45RA+ positively selected. This TCR derives from a man aged 30 to 39 in good health. The V and J genes are TRBV6-5 and TRBJ2-1; D may be TRBD2 (6 bases). The CDR3 spells CASTSLGLRRFF. The CDR3 nucleotides read TGTGCCAGCACTTCCCTGGGACTCCGAAGGTTCTTC.